The rows below give T cell receptor beta chains drawn from one sample of a study of shared clonotypes between healthy human individuals. Profiling relied on immunoSEQ multiplex PCR, and the TCRdb table lists in-frame clones only, not all of them. The repertoire holds 2,100,000 or so clones, with 95% as singletons. Sequences were obtained from naive CD4+ T cells sorted from blood. The source of these receptors is a man between 18 and 35 years old in good health. Both conserved end residues are part of each CDR3. Fields, in order: clone size, V gene, J gene, CDR3 protein. Only some rows state a clone size, as once, few, many or a class for expanded clones.

>-|TRBV20-1|TRBJ2-5
CSASKETQYF
>few|TRBV7-8|TRBJ2-7
CASSGRDRGVTYEQYF
>-|TRBV5-1|TRBJ2-3
CASSPTPSGNTQYF
>-|TRBV5-1|TRBJ1-5
CASSLAGDNQPQHF
>-|TRBV5-1|TRBJ2-1
CASSLVPSGSNTYNEQFF
>-|TRBV7-2|TRBJ1-5
CASSLVYSNQPQHF
>-|TRBV19|TRBJ1-1
CASSRGAQPMNTEAFF
>-|TRBV10-3|TRBJ1-5
CAIQGASNQPQHF
>-|TRBV11-3|TRBJ2-7
CASSRKGSYEQYF
>-|TRBV7-8|TRBJ1-3
CASTSGSLGGNTIYF
>-|TRBV11-1|TRBJ2-4
CASSLTGGENIQYF
>-|TRBV28|TRBJ1-5
CASSLGSVGNQPQHF
>-|TRBV6-6|TRBJ1-6
CASRPTTGSPLHF
>-|TRBV5-6|TRBJ1-1
CASSLDRVNTEAFF
>-|TRBV5-4|TRBJ2-5
CASSHERESSETQYF
>-|TRBV15|TRBJ1-4
CATSRGGTGGIGEKLFF
>-|TRBV10-3|TRBJ2-7
CAISHIQGTGGEQYF
>-|TRBV9|TRBJ2-7
CASSGGTGPTYEQYF
>-|TRBV30|TRBJ2-6
CAWSRAGLGANVLTF
>few|TRBV2|TRBJ2-5
CASRGLAYTETQYF
>-|TRBV9|TRBJ2-1
CASSPTSESYNEQFF
>-|TRBV7-2|TRBJ2-2
CASTLDRGLTGELFF
>-|TRBV5-1|TRBJ1-4
CASSPGQATNEKLFF
>-|TRBV29-1|TRBJ2-1
CSALYVHVEQFF
>-|TRBV7-9|TRBJ2-6
CASSWRAAGANVLTF
>-|TRBV30|TRBJ1-4
CAWSVRTGTNEKLFF
>-|TRBV6-5|TRBJ1-6
CASSYSAGTYNSPLHF
>-|TRBV11-1|TRBJ1-5
CASSLGAAPNQPQHF
>-|TRBV7-9|TRBJ1-5
CASSLEGPRGQPQHF
>once|TRBV29-1|TRBJ1-1
CSVVTGTVNTEAFF
>-|TRBV5-4|TRBJ1-6
CASSMEGNSPLHF
>-|TRBV20-1|TRBJ1-1
CSAIRGLEAFF
>once|TRBV7-9|TRBJ2-3
CASSSGLAGLTDTQYF
>-|TRBV6-5|TRBJ2-2
CASSLDTYGELFF
>-|TRBV7-7|TRBJ2-6
CASSPNGVGANVLTF
>-|TRBV5-4|TRBJ2-1
CASSLEGGPSEQFF
>-|TRBV29-1|TRBJ1-2
CSVYRDRGYTF
>-|TRBV11-2|TRBJ2-7
CASSLGTGALQYF
>-|TRBV7-9|TRBJ1-1
CASSLSLGAFF
>-|TRBV5-6|TRBJ2-4
CASSFGLAGGQNIQYF
>-|TRBV7-9|TRBJ2-3
CASSGTSGLTQYF
>-|TRBV11-2|TRBJ1-1
CASSLDRTEAFF
>-|TRBV5-1|TRBJ2-7
CASSGSGTGAYEQYF
>-|TRBV30|TRBJ2-7
CGASTDYEQYF
>once|TRBV7-2|TRBJ2-7
CASSGTSGLTYEQYF